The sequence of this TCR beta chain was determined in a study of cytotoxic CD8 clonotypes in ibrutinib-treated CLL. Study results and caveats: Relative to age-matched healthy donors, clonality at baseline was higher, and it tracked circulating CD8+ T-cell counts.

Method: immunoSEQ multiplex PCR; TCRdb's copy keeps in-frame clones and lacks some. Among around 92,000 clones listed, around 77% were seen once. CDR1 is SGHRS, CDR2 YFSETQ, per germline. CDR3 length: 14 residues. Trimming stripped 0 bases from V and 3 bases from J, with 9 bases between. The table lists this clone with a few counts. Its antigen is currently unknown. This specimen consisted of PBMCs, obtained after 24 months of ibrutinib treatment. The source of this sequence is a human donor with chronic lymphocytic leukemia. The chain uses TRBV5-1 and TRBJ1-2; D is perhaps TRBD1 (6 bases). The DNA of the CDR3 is TGCGCCAGCAGCTTGGCGGGGGGCGACTATGGCTACACCTTC. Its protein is CASSLAGGDYGYTF. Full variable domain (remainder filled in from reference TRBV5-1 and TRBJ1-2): KAGVTQTPRYLIKTRGQQVTLSCSPISGHRSVSWYQQTPGQGLQFLFEYFSETQRNKGNFPGRFSGRQFSNSRSEMNVSTLELGDSALYLCASSLAGGDYGYTFGSGTRLTVV.